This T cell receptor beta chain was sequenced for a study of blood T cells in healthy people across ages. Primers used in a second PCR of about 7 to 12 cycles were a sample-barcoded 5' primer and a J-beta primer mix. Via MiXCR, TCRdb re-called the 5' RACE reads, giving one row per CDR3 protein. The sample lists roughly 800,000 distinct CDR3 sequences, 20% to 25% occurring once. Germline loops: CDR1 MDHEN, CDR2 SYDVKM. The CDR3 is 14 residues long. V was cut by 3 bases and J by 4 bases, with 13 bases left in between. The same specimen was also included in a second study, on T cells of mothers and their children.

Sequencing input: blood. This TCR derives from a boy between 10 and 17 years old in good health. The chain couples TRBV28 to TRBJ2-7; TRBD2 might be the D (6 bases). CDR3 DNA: TGTGCCAGCAGTTTTGCGGGAATCAAATACGAGCAGTACTTC. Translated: CASSFAGIKYEQYF.